The rows below give T cell receptor beta chains drawn from one sample of a study of T cells in Graves' hyperthyroidism and ophthalmopathy. One entry per CDR3 protein, called by TCRdb with MiXCR from the multiplex PCR reads. This sample yields hundreds of thousands of distinct CDR3 sequences, of which around 15% are seen a single time; roughly 13% belongs to the top ten. Sequenced input: blood. The source is a young man with Graves' ophthalmopathy. Both conserved end residues are part of each CDR3. Each record gives: V gene, J gene, D gene, clone size, CDR3 protein, CDR3 DNA. D genes are given only for firm matches. Rows give clone size only sometimes, using once, few, many, or a class for an expanded clone.

V gene: TRBV2
J gene: TRBJ1-5
D gene: TRBD1
clone size: .
CDR3 protein: CASRPGTGGGQPQHF
CDR3 DNA: TGTGCCAGCAGACCCGGGACAGGGGGCGGTCAGCCCCAGCATTTT

V gene: TRBV5-1
J gene: TRBJ1-1
D gene: .
clone size: .
CDR3 protein: CASSLTDSPGAEAFF
CDR3 DNA: TGCGCCAGCAGCTTAACCGACTCCCCTGGCGCTGAAGCTTTCTTT

V gene: TRBV5-1
J gene: TRBJ2-1
D gene: TRBD2
clone size: few
CDR3 protein: CASSEGLAGSYNEQFF
CDR3 DNA: TGCGCCAGCAGCGAGGGACTAGCCGGCTCCTACAATGAGCAGTTCTTC

V gene: TRBV13
J gene: TRBJ2-5
D gene: .
clone size: many
CDR3 protein: CASSLGLGKETQYF
CDR3 DNA: TGTGCCAGCAGCTTAGGCCTCGGGAAAGAGACCCAGTACTTC

V gene: TRBV24-1
J gene: TRBJ2-7
D gene: TRBD2
clone size: many
CDR3 protein: CATSDGRAGEPYEQYF
CDR3 DNA: TGTGCCACCAGTGACGGAAGGGCGGGGGAACCCTACGAGCAGTACTTC

V gene: TRBV6-5
J gene: TRBJ2-7
D gene: TRBD2
clone size: many
CDR3 protein: CASSYARTSGYEQYF
CDR3 DNA: TGTGCCAGCAGTTACGCCCGGACTAGCGGGTACGAGCAGTACTTC

V gene: TRBV7-8
J gene: TRBJ2-3
D gene: TRBD2
clone size: many
CDR3 protein: CASSLEIAGLTDTQYF
CDR3 DNA: TGTGCCAGCAGCTTAGAAATAGCGGGGTTGACAGATACGCAGTATTTT

V gene: TRBV5-1
J gene: TRBJ1-1
D gene: .
clone size: many
CDR3 protein: CASSTFTPEISTEAFF
CDR3 DNA: TGCGCCAGCAGCACGTTTACCCCAGAGATATCCACTGAAGCTTTCTTT

V gene: TRBV28
J gene: TRBJ1-3
D gene: TRBD1
clone size: few
CDR3 protein: CASSSSRLRGRKTSGNTIYF
CDR3 DNA: TGTGCCAGCAGCTCCAGCCGACTCAGGGGGCGAAAAACTTCTGGAAACACCATATATTTT

V gene: TRBV9
J gene: TRBJ2-1
D gene: .
clone size: many
CDR3 protein: CASSYQGHEQFF
CDR3 DNA: TGTGCCAGCAGCTACCAGGGCCATGAGCAGTTCTTC

V gene: TRBV5-1
J gene: TRBJ2-2
D gene: TRBD2
clone size: .
CDR3 protein: CASSYLAGENTGELFF
CDR3 DNA: TGCGCCAGCAGCTACCTAGCGGGAGAGAACACCGGGGAGCTGTTTTTT

V gene: TRBV11-2
J gene: TRBJ2-5
D gene: .
clone size: many
CDR3 protein: CASSLWGETQYF
CDR3 DNA: TGTGCCAGCAGCTTATGGGGAGAGACCCAGTACTTC

V gene: TRBV18
J gene: TRBJ2-7
D gene: .
clone size: many
CDR3 protein: CASSPGINYEQYF
CDR3 DNA: TGTGCCAGCTCACCGGGCATCAATTACGAGCAGTACTTC

V gene: TRBV2
J gene: TRBJ1-2
D gene: .
clone size: many
CDR3 protein: CAGRASNYGYTF
CDR3 DNA: TGTGCCGGAAGGGCCTCTAACTATGGCTACACCTTC

V gene: TRBV19
J gene: TRBJ1-2
D gene: TRBD1
clone size: few
CDR3 protein: CASSIETGGDRDGYTF
CDR3 DNA: TGTGCCAGTAGTATAGAGACGGGTGGGGACAGAGATGGCTACACCTTC

V gene: TRBV27
J gene: TRBJ2-3
D gene: TRBD2
clone size: many
CDR3 protein: CASSPRSRGGDTQYF
CDR3 DNA: TGTGCCAGCAGTCCAAGGTCCCGGGGGGGAGATACGCAGTATTTT

V gene: TRBV11-2
J gene: TRBJ2-2
D gene: TRBD2
clone size: .
CDR3 protein: CASSQPGLAWNTGELFF
CDR3 DNA: TGTGCCAGCAGCCAGCCCGGACTAGCGTGGAACACCGGGGAGCTGTTTTTT

V gene: TRBV7-9
J gene: TRBJ2-3
D gene: TRBD1
clone size: .
CDR3 protein: CASSFRFVATGGSADTQYF
CDR3 DNA: TGTGCCAGCAGCTTTCGGTTCGTTGCTACAGGGGGATCGGCAGATACGCAGTATTTT

V gene: TRBV12-3/TRBV12-4
J gene: TRBJ1-1
D gene: .
clone size: few
CDR3 protein: CASSTQGTEAFF
CDR3 DNA: TGTGCCAGCAGTACACAGGGTACTGAAGCTTTCTTT

V gene: TRBV30
J gene: TRBJ2-7
D gene: .
clone size: few
CDR3 protein: CAWSVRWNREAYEQYF
CDR3 DNA: TGTGCCTGGAGTGTTCGATGGAACAGGGAAGCCTACGAGCAGTACTTC

V gene: TRBV6-6
J gene: TRBJ2-3
D gene: TRBD2
clone size: many
CDR3 protein: CASSYSMVGGSTDTQYF
CDR3 DNA: TGTGCCAGCAGTTACTCGATGGTCGGGGGGAGCACAGATACGCAGTATTTT

V gene: TRBV25-1
J gene: TRBJ1-5
D gene: .
clone size: many
CDR3 protein: CASSEYRDNQPQHF
CDR3 DNA: TGTGCCAGCAGTGAATACAGGGACAATCAGCCCCAGCATTTT

V gene: TRBV6-1
J gene: TRBJ2-4
D gene: .
clone size: .
CDR3 protein: CASSDRTGGDIQYF
CDR3 DNA: TGTGCCAGCAGTGACAGGACAGGAGGGGACATTCAGTACTTC

V gene: TRBV27
J gene: TRBJ1-1
D gene: .
clone size: many
CDR3 protein: CASSLSIVGNTEAFF
CDR3 DNA: TGTGCCAGCAGTTTATCGATCGTCGGAAACACTGAAGCTTTCTTT

V gene: TRBV9
J gene: TRBJ1-1
D gene: TRBD1
clone size: .
CDR3 protein: CASSVAPRGLINTEAFF
CDR3 DNA: TGTGCCAGCAGCGTTGCCCCCAGGGGGCTCATCAACACTGAAGCTTTCTTT

V gene: TRBV30
J gene: TRBJ2-2
D gene: .
clone size: .
CDR3 protein: CAWNWAGRGELFF
CDR3 DNA: TGTGCCTGGAATTGGGCGGGAAGAGGGGAGCTGTTTTTT